A selection of T cell receptor beta chains follows, all from one sample in a study of beta chain features in type 1 diabetes. Sequencing used immunoSEQ multiplex PCR; TCRdb keeps in-frame clones, though not all of them. In the table there are 970,000 or so clones, roughly a sixth of which are singletons. The sample was naive CD4+ T cells from blood. All receptors come from a young woman in good health. Both conserved end residues are part of each CDR3. A D gene is named only where the DNA matches it firmly. The size of a clone is reported for some rows only, either as once, few or many, or as a class for expanded clones.

j_gene: TRBJ2-2; d_gene: -; v_gene: TRBV5-1; abundance: -; len: 18; CDR3aa: CASSSSRVILGNTGELFF; CDR3nt: TGCGCCAGCAGCTCGTCTAGAGTGATCCTTGGGAACACCGGGGAGCTGTTTTTT
j_gene: TRBJ1-2; d_gene: -; v_gene: TRBV7-9; abundance: few; len: 13; CDR3aa: CASSPKGVQGYTF; CDR3nt: TGTGCCAGCAGCCCGAAGGGGGTGCAGGGCTACACCTTC
j_gene: TRBJ2-1; d_gene: TRBD1; v_gene: TRBV18; abundance: -; len: 18; CDR3aa: CASSPIPLPGQGAGEQFF; CDR3nt: TGTGCCAGCTCACCAATTCCGCTACCGGGACAGGGGGCTGGTGAGCAGTTCTTC
j_gene: TRBJ2-7; d_gene: -; v_gene: TRBV7-2; abundance: -; len: 11; CDR3aa: CASAAGYEQYF; CDR3nt: TGTGCCAGCGCGGCGGGATACGAGCAGTACTTC
j_gene: TRBJ1-5; d_gene: TRBD1; v_gene: TRBV6-6; abundance: -; len: 15; CDR3aa: CASSGPGGADQPQHF; CDR3nt: TGTGCCAGCAGTGGCCCAGGGGGCGCGGATCAGCCCCAGCATTTT
j_gene: TRBJ2-7; d_gene: -; v_gene: TRBV18; abundance: -; len: 16; CDR3aa: CASSQKLEIGVYEQYF; CDR3nt: TGTGCCAGCTCCCAAAAACTAGAGATTGGGGTCTACGAGCAGTACTTC
j_gene: TRBJ2-3; d_gene: TRBD2; v_gene: TRBV13; abundance: -; len: 16; CDR3aa: CASSLGALAPGDTQYF; CDR3nt: TGTGCCAGCAGCTTAGGGGCACTAGCGCCAGGTGATACGCAGTATTTT
j_gene: TRBJ2-1; d_gene: -; v_gene: TRBV12-2; abundance: few; len: 14; CDR3aa: CARLRGAPGNEQFF; CDR3nt: TGTGCAAGATTGAGGGGGGCGCCTGGCAATGAGCAGTTCTTC
j_gene: TRBJ2-2; d_gene: -; v_gene: TRBV5-1; abundance: few; len: 11; CDR3aa: CASRGDGELFF; CDR3nt: TGCGCCAGCAGAGGGGACGGGGAGCTGTTTTTT
j_gene: TRBJ2-4; d_gene: TRBD2; v_gene: TRBV2; abundance: -; len: 16; CDR3aa: CASSERLAGAKNIQYF; CDR3nt: TGTGCCAGCAGTGAGCGGCTAGCGGGAGCCAAAAACATTCAGTACTTC
j_gene: TRBJ2-1; d_gene: -; v_gene: TRBV7-3; abundance: -; len: 12; CDR3aa: CASSLGGYEQFF; CDR3nt: TGTGCCAGCAGCTTAGGTGGGTACGAGCAGTTCTTC
j_gene: TRBJ2-2; d_gene: -; v_gene: TRBV18; abundance: few; len: 15; CDR3aa: CASSSGLTNTGELFF; CDR3nt: TGTGCCAGCTCTTCCGGACTCACGAACACCGGGGAGCTGTTTTTT
j_gene: TRBJ2-3; d_gene: -; v_gene: TRBV5-6; abundance: -; len: 12; CDR3aa: CASSNLGSTQYF; CDR3nt: TGTGCCAGCAGCAACCTAGGGAGTACGCAGTATTTT
j_gene: TRBJ1-2; d_gene: -; v_gene: TRBV28; abundance: few; len: 13; CDR3aa: CASTRRPFYGYTF; CDR3nt: TGTGCCAGCACCAGGAGACCCTTCTATGGCTACACCTTC
j_gene: TRBJ1-4; d_gene: -; v_gene: TRBV18; abundance: few; len: 14; CDR3aa: CASSPDRLNEKLFF; CDR3nt: TGTGCCAGCTCCCCGGACAGACTAAATGAAAAACTGTTTTTT
j_gene: TRBJ2-3; d_gene: TRBD2; v_gene: TRBV28; abundance: -; len: 19; CDR3aa: CASMLSGLAGGSFTDTQYF; CDR3nt: TGTGCCAGCATGCTGAGTGGGCTAGCGGGAGGATCTTTCACAGATACGCAGTATTTT
j_gene: TRBJ2-1; d_gene: -; v_gene: TRBV5-1; abundance: -; len: 13; CDR3aa: CASSSGPGNEQFF; CDR3nt: TGCGCCAGCAGCTCGGGCCCCGGGAATGAGCAGTTCTTC
j_gene: TRBJ1-2; d_gene: -; v_gene: TRBV28; abundance: -; len: 16; CDR3aa: CASSLSAVQGAYGYTF; CDR3nt: TGTGCCAGCAGTCTCAGCGCCGTACAGGGCGCCTATGGCTACACCTTC
j_gene: TRBJ2-7; d_gene: -; v_gene: TRBV10-3; abundance: -; len: 15; CDR3aa: CAISDEKRPRDEQYF; CDR3nt: TGTGCCATCAGTGACGAGAAGCGCCCACGGGACGAGCAGTACTTC
j_gene: TRBJ2-7; d_gene: -; v_gene: TRBV7-9; abundance: few; len: 12; CDR3aa: CASSLDPLGQYF; CDR3nt: TGTGCCAGCAGCTTAGATCCACTCGGGCAGTACTTC
j_gene: TRBJ2-2; d_gene: -; v_gene: TRBV27; abundance: -; len: 16; CDR3aa: CASSLHIGGNTGELFF; CDR3nt: TGTGCCAGCAGTCTCCACATAGGCGGGAACACCGGGGAGCTGTTTTTT
j_gene: TRBJ2-1; d_gene: -; v_gene: TRBV7-2; abundance: -; len: 12; CDR3aa: CASSLARNEQFF; CDR3nt: TGTGCCAGCAGCTTAGCTCGGAATGAGCAGTTCTTC
j_gene: TRBJ2-3; d_gene: -; v_gene: TRBV7-8; abundance: few; len: 12; CDR3aa: CASSLGPDTQYF; CDR3nt: TGTGCCAGCAGCTTAGGGCCAGATACGCAGTATTTT
j_gene: TRBJ2-5; d_gene: -; v_gene: TRBV5-6; abundance: few; len: 15; CDR3aa: CASSLAYLSAETQYF; CDR3nt: TGTGCCAGCAGCTTGGCCTATCTCTCGGCAGAGACCCAGTACTTC
j_gene: TRBJ2-1; d_gene: TRBD2; v_gene: TRBV27; abundance: few; len: 17; CDR3aa: CASSLRLAGASYNEQFF; CDR3nt: TGTGCCAGCAGTCTTCGACTAGCGGGAGCCTCCTACAATGAGCAGTTCTTC
j_gene: TRBJ1-1; d_gene: -; v_gene: TRBV28; abundance: -; len: 13; CDR3aa: CASSSGQNTEAFF; CDR3nt: TGTGCCAGCAGTTCGGGACAAAACACTGAAGCTTTCTTT
j_gene: TRBJ2-3; d_gene: TRBD1; v_gene: TRBV6-5; abundance: few; len: 15; CDR3aa: CASSSRQGASDTQYF; CDR3nt: TGTGCCAGCAGTTCACGACAGGGGGCATCAGATACGCAGTATTTT
j_gene: TRBJ1-4; d_gene: -; v_gene: TRBV5-6; abundance: few; len: 12; CDR3aa: CASSVPDEKLFF; CDR3nt: TGTGCCAGCAGCGTACCGGATGAAAAACTGTTTTTT
j_gene: TRBJ2-7; d_gene: -; v_gene: TRBV9; abundance: -; len: 15; CDR3aa: CASSVGDMSSYEQYF; CDR3nt: TGTGCCAGCAGCGTAGGGGATATGAGCTCCTACGAGCAGTACTTC
j_gene: TRBJ2-5; d_gene: -; v_gene: TRBV19; abundance: -; len: 13; CDR3aa: CASSQTRGETQYF; CDR3nt: TGTGCCAGTAGTCAAACCAGGGGTGAGACCCAGTACTTC
j_gene: TRBJ1-4; d_gene: -; v_gene: TRBV9; abundance: -; len: 17; CDR3aa: CASSVAARSPSSEKLFF; CDR3nt: TGTGCCAGCAGCGTAGCCGCCCGTTCTCCCTCGTCTGAAAAACTGTTTTTT